This is a list of T cell receptor beta chains from one sample in a study of immune evolution from preneoplasia to lung adenocarcinoma. The table came from immunoSEQ multiplex PCR; TCRdb's copy has only in-frame clones and leaves some out. There are roughly 9,400 clones in the sample; 88% occur only once, and roughly 3% lies in the top ten. Input material: FFPE invasive lung adenocarcinoma tissue. All receptors come from a person between 70 and 80 years old with invasive lung adenocarcinoma. Some clones in this sample may be carry-over from other donors' samples. CDR3s include the opening cysteine and the closing phenylalanine or tryptophan. D genes are given only for firm matches. Where a row states a size, it is once, few, many or the class of an expanded clone; other rows omit it.

TRBJ1-5,once,.,TRBV7-8,15,TGTGCCAGCAGCTCAACGGACGCGAGCAATCAGCCCCAGCATTTT,CASSSTDASNQPQHF
TRBJ2-1,once,TRBD2,TRBV5-6,15,TGTGCCAGCAGCTTTGATGCCGGGACTAGTGATGAGCAGTTCTTC,CASSFDAGTSDEQFF
TRBJ2-5,.,.,TRBV7-9,13,TGTGCCAGCAGCTTTGATGGCCAAGAGACCCAGTACTTC,CASSFDGQETQYF
TRBJ1-5,.,.,TRBV30,13,TGTGCCTGGAGCCGGTTACTCAATCAGCCCCAGCATTTT,CAWSRLLNQPQHF
TRBJ2-1,.,TRBD2,TRBV18,17,TGTGCCAGCTCACCACCCGGAGGACTAGCGGGAGGCAATGAGCAGTTCTTC,CASSPPGGLAGGNEQFF
TRBJ2-5,.,TRBD2,TRBV2,14,TGTGCCAGCAGTGTGATGGGGGGGACGGAGACCCAGTACTTC,CASSVMGGTETQYF
TRBJ1-5,.,.,TRBV2,15,TGTGCCAGCGTCTTTAGTACAGGGAGCAATCAGCCCCAGCATTTT,CASVFSTGSNQPQHF
TRBJ2-2,.,TRBD2,TRBV9,16,TGTGCCAGCAGCGGTAGCGGGGGGGCCGGAGTCGGGGAGCTGTTTTTT,CASSGSGGAGVGELFF
TRBJ1-1,.,.,TRBV15,14,TGTGCCACCAGCCGCTCCTGGTCCGTCGCTGAAGCTTTCTTT,CATSRSWSVAEAFF
TRBJ1-2,.,TRBD1,TRBV27,13,TGTGCCAGCAGTCCTGGACAGGCGCGGGGCTACACCTTC,CASSPGQARGYTF
TRBJ1-2,.,.,TRBV29-1,13,TGCAGCGTTGGTGGGGACGGTGGGTCTGGCTACACCTTC,CSVGGDGGSGYTF
TRBJ2-3,.,.,TRBV11-2,15,TGTGCCAGCAGCTTAGAACGGAACGACTGGGATACGCAGTATTTT,CASSLERNDWDTQYF
TRBJ2-7,.,.,TRBV28,14,TGTGCCAGCAGTTTTGTAGGGGTTCCCTACGAGCAGTACTTC,CASSFVGVPYEQYF
TRBJ1-2,.,.,TRBV28,13,TGTGCCAGCAGCCCCAGTGATCACTATGGCTACACCTTC,CASSPSDHYGYTF
TRBJ2-5,.,.,TRBV6-5,15,TGTGCCAGCAGTTACAACCCGAGGTTACAAGAGACCCAGTACTTC,CASSYNPRLQETQYF
TRBJ2-7,.,.,TRBV7-8,11,TGTGCCAGCAGCCCGGAGTACGAGCAGTACTTC,CASSPEYEQYF
TRBJ2-1,.,.,TRBV25-1,11,TGTGCCAGCAGTGTGGGGGGCGCGGTGATCTTC,CASSVGGAVIF
TRBJ2-1,few,TRBD1,TRBV6-5,15,TGTGCCAGCAGTTATGGTCAGGGGGAGTACAATGAGCAGTTCTTC,CASSYGQGEYNEQFF
TRBJ2-7,.,.,TRBV18,15,TGTGCCAGCTCACCAGGGGGAGGTGGGTCCTACGAGCAGTACTTC,CASSPGGGGSYEQYF
TRBJ2-6,.,TRBD1,TRBV2,17,TGTGCCAGCAGTCCGGGACAGGGGAGCTCTGGGGCCAACGTCCTGACTTTC,CASSPGQGSSGANVLTF
TRBJ1-1,.,.,TRBV29-1,11,TGCAGCGTTGACATGAACACTGAAGCTTTCTTT,CSVDMNTEAFF
TRBJ1-2,.,.,TRBV28,12,TGTGCCAGCCACGATGAGACAGTTGGCTACACCTTC,CASHDETVGYTF
TRBJ1-5,.,.,TRBV6-1,15,TGTGCCAGCAGTGAGGAATGGGTCCCCAATCAGCCCCAGCATTTT,CASSEEWVPNQPQHF
TRBJ1-1,.,.,TRBV18,13,TGTGCCAGCTCACCGGGACAGAACACTGAAGCTTTCTTT,CASSPGQNTEAFF